The following is a T cell receptor beta chain sequence with its context. Its target is unknown. Germline lookup yields CDR1 SQVTM and CDR2 ANQGSEA. The CDR3 sequence is 15 residues long. From the 5' RACE reads, TCRdb lists one entry per CDR3 protein and no DNA. There are around 210,000 distinct CDR3 sequences in the sample, with around 7.6% held by the top ten. The entry originates in a study of monozygotic twins with inflammatory bowel disease. Findings of the study overall: It was in IBD patients that TCRbeta diversity (inverse Simpson) was lower than in healthy co-twins. Among the T cells, different subtypes could not be distinguished.

Each donor had approximately 2.4 ml of blood drawn. The receptor was derived from a human donor with ulcerative colitis or Crohn's disease, or a healthy co-twin of an affected twin (not recorded which). The sample consisted of blood. This chain joins TRBV29-1 and TRBJ2-3; absent DNA, TCRdb's TRBD1 call cannot be checked. This CDR3 is CSVESAPSDQDTQYF.